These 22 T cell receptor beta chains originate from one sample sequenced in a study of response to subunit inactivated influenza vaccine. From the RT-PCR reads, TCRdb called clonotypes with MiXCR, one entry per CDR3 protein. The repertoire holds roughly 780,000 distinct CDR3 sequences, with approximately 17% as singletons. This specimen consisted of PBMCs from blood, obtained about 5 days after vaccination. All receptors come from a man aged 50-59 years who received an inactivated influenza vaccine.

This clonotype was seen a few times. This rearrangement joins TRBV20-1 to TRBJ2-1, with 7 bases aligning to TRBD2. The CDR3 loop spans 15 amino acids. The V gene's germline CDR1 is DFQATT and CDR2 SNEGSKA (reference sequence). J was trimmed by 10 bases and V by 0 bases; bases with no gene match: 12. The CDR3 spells CSARDQSSGPREQFF. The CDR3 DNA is TGCAGTGCTAGAGATCAGTCTAGCGGACCTCGGGAGCAGTTCTTC.

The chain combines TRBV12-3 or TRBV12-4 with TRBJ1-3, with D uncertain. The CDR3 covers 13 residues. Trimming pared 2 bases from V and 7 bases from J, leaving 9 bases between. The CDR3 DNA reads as TGTGCCAGCAGTTTATCCGGGAGGAACACCATATATTTT. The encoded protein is CASSLSGRNTIYF.

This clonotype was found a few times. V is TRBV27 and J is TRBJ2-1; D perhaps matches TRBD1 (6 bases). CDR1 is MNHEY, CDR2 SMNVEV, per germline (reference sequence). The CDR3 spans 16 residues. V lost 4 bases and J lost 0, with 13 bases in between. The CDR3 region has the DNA TGTGCCAGCAGTTCCCTAGGGGGAGCCTCCTACAATGAGCAGTTCTTC. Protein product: CASSSLGGASYNEQFF.

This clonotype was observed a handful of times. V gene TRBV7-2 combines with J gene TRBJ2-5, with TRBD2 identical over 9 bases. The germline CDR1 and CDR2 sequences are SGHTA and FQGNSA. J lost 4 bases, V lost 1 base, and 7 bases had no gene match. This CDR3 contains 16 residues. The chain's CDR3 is CASSLEWRGGRETQYF. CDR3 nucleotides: TGTGCCAGCAGCTTAGAATGGCGGGGGGGCCGAGAGACCCAGTACTTC.

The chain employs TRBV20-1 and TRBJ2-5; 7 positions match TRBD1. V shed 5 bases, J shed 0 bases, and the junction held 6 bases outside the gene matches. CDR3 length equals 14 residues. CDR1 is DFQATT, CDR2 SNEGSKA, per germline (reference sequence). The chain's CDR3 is CSAYGTENQETQYF. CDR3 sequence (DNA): TGCAGTGCTTACGGGACAGAAAACCAAGAGACCCAGTACTTC.

The CDR3 loop is CASSDREQYF. CDR3 nucleotide sequence: TGTGCCAGCAGTGACAGGGAGCAGTACTTC. This rearrangement joins TRBV2 to TRBJ2-7; D uncertain. Trimming removed 3 bases from V and 7 bases from J, with 4 bases in between. The germline CDR1 and CDR2 sequences are SNHLY and FYNNEI. The CDR3 covers 10 residues.

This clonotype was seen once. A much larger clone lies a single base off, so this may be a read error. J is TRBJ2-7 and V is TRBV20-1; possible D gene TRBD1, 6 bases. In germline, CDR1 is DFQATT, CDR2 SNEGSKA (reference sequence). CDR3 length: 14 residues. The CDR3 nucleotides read TGCGGTGCTTCAGACAGGCGCTATTCCTACGAGCAGTACTTC. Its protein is CGASDRRYSYEQYF.

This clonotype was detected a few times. The CDR3 bases are TGTGCCAGCAGCAGCGCGGGGACAGGGGGGGACTATGGCTACACCTTC. This gives the protein CASSSAGTGGDYGYTF. The gene calls are TRBV7-9 and TRBJ1-2; 11 bases are shared with TRBD1. The CDR3 spans 16 residues. With V trimmed by 5 bases and J by 3 bases, 8 bases remained unmatched. Germline V lookup: CDR1 SEHNR, CDR2 FQNEAQ (reference sequence).

CDR3 amino acids: CASSPSTLGQGTILTF. The CDR3 DNA reads TGTGCCAGCAGTCCCTCCACTCTGGGACAGGGAACGATCCTGACTTTC. V gene TRBV6-1 combines with J gene TRBJ2-6, with 9 bases lining up with TRBD1. The germline gives CDR1 MNHNS, CDR2 SASEGT. The J segment lost 14 bases and the V segment lost 5 bases, leaving 16 bases of the junction unmatched. CDR3 size: 16 residues.

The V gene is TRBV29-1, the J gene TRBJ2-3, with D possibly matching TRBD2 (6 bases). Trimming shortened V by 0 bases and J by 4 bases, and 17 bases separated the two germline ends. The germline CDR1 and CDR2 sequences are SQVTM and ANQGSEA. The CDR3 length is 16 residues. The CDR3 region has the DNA TGCAGCGTTGAAGATGGGGACTGGACGGGTCCAGATACGCAGTATTTT. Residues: CSVEDGDWTGPDTQYF.

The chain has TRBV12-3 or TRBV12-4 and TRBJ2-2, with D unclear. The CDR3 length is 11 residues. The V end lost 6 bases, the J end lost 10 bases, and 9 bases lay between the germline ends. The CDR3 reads CASRWAQELFF. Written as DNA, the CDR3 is TGTGCCAGCAGGTGGGCGCAGGAGCTGTTTTTT.

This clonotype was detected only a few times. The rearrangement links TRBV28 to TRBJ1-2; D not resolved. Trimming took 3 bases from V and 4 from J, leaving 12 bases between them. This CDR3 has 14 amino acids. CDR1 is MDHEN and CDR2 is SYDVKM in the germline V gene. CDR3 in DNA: TGTGCCAGCAGTTTGGATCGGGCACCCTATGGCTACACCTTC. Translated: CASSLDRAPYGYTF.

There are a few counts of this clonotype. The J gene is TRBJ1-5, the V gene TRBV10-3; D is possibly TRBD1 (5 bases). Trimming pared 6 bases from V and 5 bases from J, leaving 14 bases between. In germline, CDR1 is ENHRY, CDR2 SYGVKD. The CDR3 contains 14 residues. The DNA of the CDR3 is TGTGCCATCAGCCTAGACAGCCCAGATCAGCCCCAGCATTTT. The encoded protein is CAISLDSPDQPQHF.

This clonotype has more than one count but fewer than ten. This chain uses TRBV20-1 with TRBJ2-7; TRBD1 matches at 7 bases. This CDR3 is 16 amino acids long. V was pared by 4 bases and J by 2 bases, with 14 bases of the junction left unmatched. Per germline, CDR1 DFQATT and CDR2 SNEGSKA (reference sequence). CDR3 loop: CSATGTDLIAPYEQYF. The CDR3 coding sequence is TGCAGTGCTACCGGGACAGACCTTATAGCGCCCTACGAGCAGTACTTC.

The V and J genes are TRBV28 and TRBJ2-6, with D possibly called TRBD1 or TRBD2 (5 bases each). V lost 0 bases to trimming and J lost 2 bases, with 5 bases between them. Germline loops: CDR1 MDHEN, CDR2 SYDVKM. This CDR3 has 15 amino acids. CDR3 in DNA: TGTGCCAGCAGTTTATGGGGACCTGGGGCCAACGTCCTGACTTTC. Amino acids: CASSLWGPGANVLTF.

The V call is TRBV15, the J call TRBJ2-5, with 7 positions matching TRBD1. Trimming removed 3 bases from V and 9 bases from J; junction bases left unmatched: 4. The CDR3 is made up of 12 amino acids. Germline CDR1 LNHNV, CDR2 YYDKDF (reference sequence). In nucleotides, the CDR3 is TGTGCCACCAGCAGTTTACAGGGGCCCCAGTACTTC. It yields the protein CATSSLQGPQYF.

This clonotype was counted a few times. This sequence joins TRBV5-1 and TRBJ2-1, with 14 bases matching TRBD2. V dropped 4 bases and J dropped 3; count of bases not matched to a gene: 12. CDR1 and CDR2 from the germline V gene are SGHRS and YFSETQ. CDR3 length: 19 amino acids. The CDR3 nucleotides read TGCGCCAGCAGCCCCGGAAGACCGGGACTAGCGGGAGTCTACAATGAGCAGTTCTTC. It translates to CASSPGRPGLAGVYNEQFF.

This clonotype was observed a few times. CDR3 protein: CASSLGSGRSSYEQYF. The DNA of the CDR3 is TGTGCCAGCAGCTTAGGAAGCGGGAGGAGCTCCTACGAGCAGTACTTC. This chain links TRBV7-2 with TRBJ2-7; 9 bases match TRBD2. The germline CDR1 and CDR2 sequences are SGHTA and FQGNSA. CDR3 length: 16 residues. Losses at the gene ends were 1 base for V and 0 bases for J; bases not matched to a gene: 4. The full variable domain, completed using reference TRBV7-2 and TRBJ2-7, is GAGVSQSPSNKVTEKGKDVELRCDPISGHTALYWYRQSLGQGLEFLIYFQGNSAPDKSGLPSDRFSAERTGGSVSTLTIQRTQQEDSAVYLCASSLGSGRSSYEQYFGPGTRLTVT.

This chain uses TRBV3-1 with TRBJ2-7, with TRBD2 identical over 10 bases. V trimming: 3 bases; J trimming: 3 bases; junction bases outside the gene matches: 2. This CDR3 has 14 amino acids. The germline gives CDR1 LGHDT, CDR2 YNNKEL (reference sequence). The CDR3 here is CASSHSSGSYEQYF. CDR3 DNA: TGTGCCAGCAGCCATTCTAGCGGGAGCTACGAGCAGTACTTC.

CDR3 region: CATSDPTSGSSYNEQFF. In nucleotides, the CDR3 is TGTGCCACCAGTGATCCGACTAGCGGGAGCTCCTACAATGAGCAGTTCTTC. The gene calls are TRBV24-1 and TRBJ2-1; 12 bases match TRBD2. Germline values: CDR1 KGHDR, CDR2 SFDVKD. Trimming took 3 bases from V and 0 from J; bases not matched to a gene: 2. This CDR3 contains 17 residues.

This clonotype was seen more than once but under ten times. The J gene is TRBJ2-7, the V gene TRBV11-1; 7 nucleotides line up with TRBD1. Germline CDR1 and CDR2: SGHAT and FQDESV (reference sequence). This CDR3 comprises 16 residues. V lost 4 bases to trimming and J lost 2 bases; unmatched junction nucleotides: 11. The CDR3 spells CASSSLPPGQTYEQYF. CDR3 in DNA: TGTGCCAGCAGCTCCCTCCCCCCGGGACAGACCTACGAGCAGTACTTC.

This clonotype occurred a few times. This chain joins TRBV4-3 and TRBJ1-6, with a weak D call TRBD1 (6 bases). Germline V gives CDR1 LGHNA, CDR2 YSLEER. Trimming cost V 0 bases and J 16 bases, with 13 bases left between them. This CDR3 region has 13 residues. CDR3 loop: CASSQDRTGLLHF. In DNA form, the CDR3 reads TGCGCCAGCAGCCAAGATCGTACAGGGTTGCTCCACTTT.